This T cell receptor (beta chain) appears in the sequencing data of a study of identical twins. Template switching added a universal primer site, and cDNA bore unique molecular identifiers. TCRdb itself ran the 5' RACE reads through MiXCR, one entry per CDR3 protein. In the table there are 450,000 to 650,000 distinct CDR3 sequences, 12% to 15% of which are singletons. Study-level points and caveats: Zero-insertion analyses might be partly confounded by invariant T cells like MAIT and iNKT.

Trimming took 6 bases from V and 0 from J, leaving 5 bases between them. The CDR3 is 12 amino acids. In this sample, this clonotype turned up many times. Its antigen is unidentified. The sample was also reused in another study, on yellow fever vaccine responses in identical twins.

This sequence joins TRBV12-3 or TRBV12-4 and TRBJ2-5; D uncertain. The origin of this receptor is a woman aged 18-35 years in good health. The material sequenced was CD4+ T cells sorted from blood. CDR3 nucleotides: TGTGCCAGCAGGTTGTACCAAGAGACCCAGTACTTC. It specifies CASRLYQETQYF.